The 25 T cell receptor beta chains below all came from one sample that was sequenced in a study of T cells in Graves' hyperthyroidism and ophthalmopathy. TCR beta CDR3 regions were amplified from RNA transcripts. The study used the HTBI primer set for a first-round RT-PCR of the TCR CDR3. MiXCR, run by TCRdb on the multiplex PCR reads, gives a single entry per CDR3 protein. The repertoire holds about 590,000 distinct CDR3 sequences, with more than 15% as singletons. The sequencing input was blood. The receptor set was obtained from a woman in her thirties with Graves' hyperthyroidism.

This clonotype was picked up a small number of times. This chain links TRBV29-1 with TRBJ1-2; 9 bases line up with TRBD1. The V segment lost 1 base and the J segment 4 bases; nucleotides outside the gene matches: 7. Germline V gene sequence: CDR1 SQVTM, CDR2 ANQGSEA. This CDR3 is 15 amino acids long. CDR3 DNA: TGCAGCGTTGAAGGCGAACAGGGGGCCGGCTATGGCTACACCTTC. This gives the protein CSVEGEQGAGYGYTF.

The chain links TRBV29-1 to TRBJ1-2; D perhaps matches TRBD1 (6 bases). Germline-derived CDR1 and CDR2 are SQVTM and ANQGSEA. The V end lost 5 bases, the J end lost 2 bases, and 15 bases lay between the germline ends. This CDR3 has 14 amino acids. CDR3 DNA: TGCAGCGTTACCCAGGGCAGGGGAAACTATGGCTACACCTTC. This gives the protein CSVTQGRGNYGYTF.

This clonotype was seen repeatedly, ten times or more. The chain has TRBV6-1 and TRBJ1-2; no clear D gene. The CDR3 has 14 residues. Looked up from germline, CDR1 is MNHNS and CDR2 is SASEGT. The V end lost 4 bases, the J end lost 3 bases, and 12 bases lay between the germline ends. DNA of the CDR3: TGTGCCAGCAGTGTCCGCGGACGGTACTATGGCTACACCTTC. Its translation is CASSVRGRYYGYTF.

This clonotype was seen more than once but under ten times. The CDR3 does not close with the conserved phenylalanine or tryptophan, likely indicating a read error. The chain joins TRBV10-3 to TRBJ1-1, with a tentative D call TRBD1 (6 bases). Germline V gives CDR1 ENHRY, CDR2 SYGVKD. This CDR3 spans 15 amino acids. Trimming shortened V by 0 bases and J by 1 base, and 9 bases separated the two germline ends. CDR3 amino acids: CAISESRDKNTEAFS. CDR3 nucleotides: TGTGCCATCAGTGAGTCCCGGGACAAGAACACTGAAGCTTTCTCT.

The table lists this clonotype with a few counts. The V gene is TRBV3-1, the J gene TRBJ2-1; 10 bases match TRBD2. Losses at the gene ends were 1 base for V and 7 bases for J; bases not matched to a gene: 10. The CDR3 length is 17 residues. Germline loops: CDR1 LGHDT, CDR2 YNNKEL (reference sequence). This chain's CDR3 is CASSQVSRTSGRNEQFF. In nucleotides, the CDR3 is TGTGCCAGCAGCCAAGTGTCTAGGACTAGCGGACGAAATGAGCAGTTCTTC.

This clonotype has at least ten counts. This chain uses TRBV7-2 with TRBJ2-3, with 16 bases that match TRBD2. Germline CDR1 and CDR2: SGHTA and FQGNSA. The CDR3 totals 19 residues. Trimming at V came to 1 base and at J to 1 base, leaving 5 bases not matched to a gene. The CDR3 nucleotides are TGTGCCAGCAGCTTAGGGGGACTAGCGGGGGGGGCGGGCACAGATACGCAGTATTTT. It is translated as CASSLGGLAGGAGTDTQYF.

The J gene is TRBJ2-1, the V gene TRBV27; a possible D gene is TRBD2 (6 bases). V shed 7 bases and J shed 4 bases, with 14 bases lying between them. Germline values: CDR1 MNHEY, CDR2 SMNVEV (reference sequence). The CDR3 sequence is 14 residues long. The chain's CDR3 is CASTLDGTYNEQFF. DNA of the CDR3: TGTGCCAGCACCCTAGACGGGACTTACAATGAGCAGTTCTTC.

The chain recombines TRBV6-1 with TRBJ2-1; 10 bases match TRBD2. After removal of 5 bases from V and 8 bases from J, the junction contained 9 bases not matched to a gene. Germline V gene lookup returns CDR1 MNHNS and CDR2 SASEGT. The CDR3 extends over 15 amino acids. CDR3 residues: CASSYLAGVKDEQFF. The DNA for the CDR3 is TGTGCCAGCAGTTATCTAGCGGGAGTCAAGGATGAGCAGTTCTTC.

This clonotype was observed a few times. The chain has TRBV7-9 and TRBJ2-1; D is undetermined. This CDR3 is built from 15 residues. Germline V gene lookup returns CDR1 SEHNR and CDR2 FQNEAQ (reference sequence). V was shortened by 7 bases and J by 4 bases, with 17 bases between the two germline ends. The DNA of the CDR3 is TGTGCCAGCATCGCCCGGGTCTCAATTTACAATGAGCAGTTCTTC. Translation gives CASIARVSIYNEQFF.

This clonotype occurred many times. This chain connects TRBV5-1 to TRBJ2-7; D unresolved. The germline V gene encodes CDR1 SGHRS and CDR2 YFSETQ. Trimming removed 3 bases at V and 3 bases at J, with 7 bases between. This CDR3 is built from 12 residues. CDR3 amino acids: CASSSDGYEQYF. For the CDR3, the DNA is TGCGCCAGCAGCTCCGACGGCTACGAGCAGTACTTC.

This clonotype was found many times. The chain joins TRBV7-2 to TRBJ2-1; maybe TRBD1 (5 bases). The germline gives CDR1 SGHTA, CDR2 FQGNSA. This CDR3 is built from 15 residues. V dropped 3 bases and J dropped 7 bases, with 16 bases sitting between them. DNA of the CDR3: TGTGCCAGCAGCTTGTTACAGATCTCAGGGAATGAGCAGTTCTTC. This encodes CASSLLQISGNEQFF. Full variable domain (missing parts from reference TRBV7-2 and TRBJ2-1): GAGVSQSPSNKVTEKGKDVELRCDPISGHTALYWYRQSLGQGLEFLIYFQGNSAPDKSGLPSDRFSAERTGGSVSTLTIQRTQQEDSAVYLCASSLLQISGNEQFFGPGTRLTVL.

This clonotype was picked up many times. The chain recombines TRBV11-2 with TRBJ1-1; weak D call: TRBD1 (5 bases). The V and J ends lost 8 bases and 11 bases respectively, with 15 bases between them. In germline, CDR1 is SGHAT, CDR2 FQNNGV. CDR3 length equals 11 residues. The CDR3 spells CASYSGKGAFF. The CDR3 region has the DNA TGTGCCAGCTACTCGGGAAAGGGGGCTTTCTTT.

This clonotype has ten or more counts. The CDR3 coding sequence is TGTGCCAGCAGCAAAGCGGGACAGAGCTACGAGCAGTACTTC. It yields the protein CASSKAGQSYEQYF. This chain connects TRBV7-3 to TRBJ2-7; possibly TRBD1 or TRBD2 for D (7 bases each). V was cut by 5 bases and J by 3 bases, with 14 bases left in between. Germline CDR1 is SGHTA and CDR2 is FQGTGA. CDR3 length: 14 amino acids.

V gene TRBV7-3 combines with J gene TRBJ2-7; no firm D call. CDR3 size: 14 residues. Germline lookup yields CDR1 SGHTA and CDR2 FQGTGA. Trimming took 0 bases from V and 7 from J, leaving 13 bases between them. The CDR3 is CASSLTVGLGEQYF. The CDR3 region has the DNA TGTGCCAGCAGCTTAACGGTGGGCCTAGGGGAGCAGTACTTC.

This clonotype occurred many times. J is TRBJ1-1 and V is TRBV6-1, with a weak D call TRBD1 (6 bases). The CDR3 sequence is 14 residues long. Germline CDR1 reads MNHNS; CDR2 reads SASEGT. V dropped 6 bases and J dropped 5 bases, with 16 bases sitting between them. The CDR3 loop reads CASSLLSGATEAFF. The CDR3 DNA follows: TGTGCCAGCAGCCTGCTCTCAGGGGCAACTGAAGCTTTCTTT.

This clonotype appeared many times. V is TRBV2 and J is TRBJ2-1; 7 nucleotides align to TRBD2. Germline V gives CDR1 SNHLY, CDR2 FYNNEI. With 4 bases clipped from V and 0 bases from J, the junction kept 3 bases outside the gene matches. CDR3 length equals 15 residues. CDR3 region: CASSGGGSSYNEQFF. In DNA, the CDR3 is TGTGCCAGCAGTGGGGGCGGGAGCTCCTACAATGAGCAGTTCTTC.

The CDR3 spells CASSSWRSGLSNQPQHF. The CDR3 coding sequence is TGTGCCAGCAGCTCGTGGAGGTCAGGGCTTAGCAATCAGCCCCAGCATTTT. V and J are TRBV28 and TRBJ1-5; TRBD1 might be the D (5 bases). Trimming left V 6 bases short and J 0 bases short, with 18 bases between. The germline CDR1 and CDR2 sequences are MDHEN and SYDVKM. This CDR3 region has 17 residues.

As for this clonotype: A clone one base away is much larger, so this may be a read error. The chain is built from TRBV3-1 and TRBJ2-1; D is perhaps TRBD1 (5 bases). Gene TRBJ2-7 matches the end of the DNA better, so the J call may be wrong. This CDR3 has 14 residues. Germline CDR1 and CDR2: LGHDT and YNNKEL (reference sequence). The CDR3 region is CASSHRVSYNEQYF. In DNA form, the CDR3 reads TGTGCCAGCAGCCACAGGGTGTCCTACAATGAGCAGTACTTC.

This clonotype was counted ten times or more. This sequence joins TRBV5-1 and TRBJ2-3; 10 nucleotides match TRBD1. CDR1 and CDR2 (germline): SGHRS, YFSETQ. The CDR3 spans 17 residues. The trim removed 3 bases at V and 2 bases at J, leaving 9 bases unmatched. CDR3 DNA sequence: TGCGCCAGCAGCTACGGAACCGGGACAGGGGACACAGATACGCAGTATTTT. Amino acid sequence: CASSYGTGTGDTDTQYF.

This clonotype was seen a few times. The rearrangement links TRBV7-3 to TRBJ2-6; a possible D gene is TRBD1 (6 bases). Germline lookup yields CDR1 SGHTA and CDR2 FQGTGA. CDR3 length: 20 residues. V lost 1 base to trimming and J lost 2 bases, with 21 bases between them. CDR3 DNA: TGTGCCAGCAGCTTAAGCGCCCCTACCCCCACAGGGACTGGGGCCAACGTCCTGACTTTC. Its translation: CASSLSAPTPTGTGANVLTF. Variable domain in full (rest from reference TRBV7-3 and TRBJ2-6): GAGVSQTPSNKVTEKGKYVELRCDPISGHTALYWYRQSLGQGPEFLIYFQGTGAADDSGLPNDRFFAVRPEGSVSTLKIQRTERGDSAVYLCASSLSAPTPTGTGANVLTFGAGSRLTVL.

This clonotype has ten or more counts. This chain links TRBV12-3 or TRBV12-4 with TRBJ1-2, with a tentative D call TRBD1 (6 bases). Trimming pared 5 bases from V and 6 bases from J, leaving 13 bases between. The length of the CDR3 is 13 residues. This chain's CDR3 is CASSQQGVDGYTF. CDR3 DNA: TGTGCCAGCAGTCAACAGGGAGTCGATGGCTACACCTTC.

This clonotype was seen just once. The V gene is TRBV6-2 or TRBV6-3, the J gene TRBJ1-2; D is perhaps TRBD1 (5 bases). Between the trimmed V and J ends, which lost 5 bases and 2 bases, there was a span of 9 bases. The CDR3 extends over 13 amino acids. From germline, CDR1 is MNHEY and CDR2 SVGEGT. In DNA, the CDR3 is TGTGCCAGCAGTGCCCGGGACAACTATGGCTACACCTTC. Protein product: CASSARDNYGYTF.

In this sample, this clonotype turned up a few times. The rearrangement uses TRBV6-6 and TRBJ2-2; TRBD2 agrees at 12 bases. The CDR3 covers 17 residues. Trimming took 2 bases from V and 5 from J; bases not matched to a gene: 6. CDR1 and CDR2 (germline): MNHNY, SVGAGI (reference sequence). This chain's CDR3 is CASSYPRTSGITGELFF. CDR3 DNA sequence: TGTGCCAGCAGTTACCCCAGGACTAGCGGGATAACCGGGGAGCTGTTTTTT.

Ten or more counts support this clonotype. The chain couples TRBV3-1 to TRBJ2-5, with 8 positions matching TRBD2. Germline CDR1 reads LGHDT; CDR2 reads YNNKEL (reference sequence). There are 16 residues in the CDR3. The V segment lost 3 bases and the J segment 1 base; nucleotides outside the gene matches: 7. CDR3 residues: CASSHASGTSQETQYF. CDR3 coding DNA: TGTGCCAGCAGCCATGCCTCCGGGACTAGCCAAGAGACCCAGTACTTC.

There are many counts of this clonotype. The chain uses TRBV20-1 and TRBJ2-7; D gene unclear. V lost 3 bases to trimming and J lost 5 bases, with 14 bases between them. The CDR3 has 13 amino acids. Germline values: CDR1 DFQATT, CDR2 SNEGSKA (reference sequence). The CDR3 sequence: CSASLGQANEQYF. As DNA, the CDR3 is TGCAGTGCTAGCCTCGGTCAGGCAAACGAGCAGTACTTC.